The 8 T cell receptor beta chains in this list originate from one sample, sequenced in a study of blood T cells in healthy people across ages. Primers used in a second PCR of about 7 to 12 cycles were a sample-barcoded 5' primer and a J-beta primer mix. MiXCR, applied by TCRdb to the 5' RACE reads, yields one record per CDR3 protein. The sample contains about 970,000 distinct CDR3 sequences, 45% to 60% of which appear only once. The specimen sequenced was blood. These receptors were taken from a woman aged 55-70 years in good health.

The CDR3 sequence is CSGNRGLSYNEQFF. CDR3 bases: TGCAGCGGCAACAGGGGGCTTTCCTACAATGAGCAGTTCTTC. V and J are TRBV29-1 and TRBJ2-1, with 9 bases matching TRBD1. V shed 7 bases and J 1 base; nucleotides not matched to a gene: 5. Germline lookup yields CDR1 SQVTM and CDR2 ANQGSEA. This CDR3 spans 14 amino acids.

The chain joins TRBV12-3 or TRBV12-4 to TRBJ2-7; tentative D call: TRBD2 (5 bases). Trimming removed 7 bases from V and 0 bases from J, with 7 bases in between. There are 12 residues in the CDR3. The CDR3 coding sequence is TGTGCCAGCACACGGGACTCCTACGAGCAGTACTTC. Protein sequence: CASTRDSYEQYF.

The chain couples TRBV10-3 to TRBJ1-2, with D possibly TRBD1 on 6 matching bases. Germline V gene data show CDR1 as ENHRY and CDR2 as SYGVKD. This CDR3 contains 15 residues. The V end lost 10 bases, the J end lost 6 bases, and 24 bases lay between the germline ends. CDR3 nucleotide sequence: TGTGCCACCGCAGATGCACAGGGAATAGAGGATGGCTACACCTTC. Translating it yields CATADAQGIEDGYTF.

The V call is TRBV6-5, the J call TRBJ2-7; no firm D call. Germline V gene data show CDR1 as MNHEY and CDR2 as SVGAGI. Trimming took off 8 bases at V and 3 bases at J, with 11 bases between the two ends. The CDR3 length is 12 residues. CDR3: CASGRADYEQYF. CDR3 nucleotide sequence: TGTGCCAGCGGTCGGGCAGACTACGAGCAGTACTTC.

This clonotype occurred a few times. The chain combines TRBV6-6 with TRBJ1-5, with TRBD1 matching over 7 bases. The trim removed 8 bases at V and 4 bases at J, leaving 8 bases unmatched. Per germline, CDR1 MNHNY and CDR2 SVGAGI (reference sequence). The CDR3 covers 14 residues. CDR3 residues: CASGPQGLNQPQHF. CDR3 DNA: TGTGCCAGCGGTCCACAGGGGTTGAATCAGCCCCAGCATTTT.

The gene calls are TRBV12-3 or TRBV12-4 and TRBJ2-7; 9 nucleotides align to TRBD1. The J call may be mistaken, given a closer DNA end match to TRBJ2-5. The CDR3 sequence is 15 residues long. The CDR3 is CASSPPGTGLETQYF. CDR3 DNA: TGTGCCAGCAGTCCCCCCGGGACAGGGTTAGAGACCCAGTACTTC.

With regard to this clonotype: One end of the junction fails to match germline, which may point to a read error. The J gene is TRBJ2-3, the V gene TRBV11-1; D is ambiguous. This CDR3 is 15 amino acids long. Germline CDR1 reads SGHAT; CDR2 reads FQDESV (reference sequence). Here the CDR3 reads CANSLAPGNADTQYF. The CDR3, as DNA: TGTGCCAACAGCTTAGCCCCGGGTAATGCAGATACGCAGTATTTT. Drawing the rest from reference TRBV11-1 and TRBJ2-3, the complete variable domain is EAEVAQSPRYKITEKSQAVAFWCDPISGHATLYWYRQILGQGPELLVQFQDESVVDDSQLPKDRFSAERLKGVDSTLKIQPAELGDSAMYLCANSLAPGNADTQYFGPGTRLTVL.

The chain uses TRBV5-6 and TRBJ2-1; maybe TRBD2 (5 bases). The CDR3 is 13 residues long. Trimming shortened V by 0 bases and J by 8 bases, and 9 bases separated the two germline ends. Germline CDR1 SGHDT, CDR2 YYEEEE. The CDR3 bases are TGTGCCAGCAGCTTGGCCGGGGTCCATGAGCAGTTCTTC. Its protein is CASSLAGVHEQFF.